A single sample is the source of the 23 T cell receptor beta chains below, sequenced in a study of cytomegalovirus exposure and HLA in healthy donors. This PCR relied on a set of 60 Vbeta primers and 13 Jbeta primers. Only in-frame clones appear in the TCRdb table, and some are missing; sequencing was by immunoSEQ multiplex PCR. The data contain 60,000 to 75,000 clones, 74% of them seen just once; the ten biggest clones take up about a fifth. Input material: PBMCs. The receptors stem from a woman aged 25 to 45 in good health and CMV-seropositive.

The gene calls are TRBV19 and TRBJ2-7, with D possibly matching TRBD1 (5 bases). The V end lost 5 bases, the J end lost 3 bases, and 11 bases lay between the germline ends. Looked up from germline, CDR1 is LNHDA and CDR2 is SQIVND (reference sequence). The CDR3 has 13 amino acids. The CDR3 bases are TGTGCCAGTAGTGTCAGGGTGGACTACGAGCAGTACTTC. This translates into CASSVRVDYEQYF.

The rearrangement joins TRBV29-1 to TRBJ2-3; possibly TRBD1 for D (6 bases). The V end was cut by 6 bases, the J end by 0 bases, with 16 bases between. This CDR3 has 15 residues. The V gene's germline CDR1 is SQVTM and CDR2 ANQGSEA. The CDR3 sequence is CSVPRGGLSTDTQYF. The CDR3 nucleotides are TGCAGCGTCCCCCGAGGGGGTCTCAGCACAGATACGCAGTATTTT.

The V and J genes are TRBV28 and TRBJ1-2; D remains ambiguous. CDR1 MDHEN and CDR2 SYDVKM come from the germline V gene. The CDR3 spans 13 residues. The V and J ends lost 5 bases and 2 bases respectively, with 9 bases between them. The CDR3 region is CASSPPGNYGYTF. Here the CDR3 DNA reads TGTGCCAGCAGTCCCCCGGGGAACTATGGCTACACCTTC.

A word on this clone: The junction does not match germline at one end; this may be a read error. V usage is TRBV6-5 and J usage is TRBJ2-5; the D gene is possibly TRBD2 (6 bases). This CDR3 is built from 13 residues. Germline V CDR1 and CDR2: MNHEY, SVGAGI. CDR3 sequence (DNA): TGTGCCAGCAGCTACTCCCTCCGGGACTCTCTCTACTTC. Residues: CASSYSLRDSLYF.

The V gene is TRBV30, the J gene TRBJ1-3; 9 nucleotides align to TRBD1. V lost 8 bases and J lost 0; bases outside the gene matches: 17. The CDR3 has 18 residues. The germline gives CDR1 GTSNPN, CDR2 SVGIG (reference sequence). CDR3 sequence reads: CATITGGGFPRSGNTIYF. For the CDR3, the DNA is TGTGCCACAATAACAGGGGGCGGATTCCCCCGCTCTGGAAACACCATATATTTT.

The CDR3 region is CASSLGGRVSYEQYF. As DNA, the CDR3 is TGTGCCAGCAGCTTAGGCGGGAGGGTTTCCTACGAGCAGTACTTC. The chain recombines TRBV13 with TRBJ2-7; TRBD2 agrees at 8 bases. Germline CDR1 PRHDT, CDR2 FYEKMQ (reference sequence). Germline trimming cut 0 bases from V and 1 base from J; bases unmatched to any gene: 2. The CDR3 loop spans 15 amino acids.

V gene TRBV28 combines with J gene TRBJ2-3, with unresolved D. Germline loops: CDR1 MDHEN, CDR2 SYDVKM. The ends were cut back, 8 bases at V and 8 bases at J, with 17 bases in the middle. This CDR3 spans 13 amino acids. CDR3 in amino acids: CASPTSPAVTQYF. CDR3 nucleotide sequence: TGTGCCAGCCCCACAAGTCCCGCGGTTACGCAGTATTTT. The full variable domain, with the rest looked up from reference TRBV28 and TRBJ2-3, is DVKVTQSSRYLVKRTGEKVFLECVQDMDHENMFWYRQDPGLGLRLIYFSYDVKMKEKGDIPEGYSVSREKKERFSLILESASTNQTSMYLCASPTSPAVTQYFGPGTRLTVL.

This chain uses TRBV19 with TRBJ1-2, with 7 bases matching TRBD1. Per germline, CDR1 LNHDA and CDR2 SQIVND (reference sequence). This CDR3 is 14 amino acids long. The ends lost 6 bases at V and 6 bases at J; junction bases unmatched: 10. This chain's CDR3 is CASRNRGRQDGYTF. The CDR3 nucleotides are TGTGCCAGTAGAAACAGGGGCAGGCAGGATGGCTACACCTTC.

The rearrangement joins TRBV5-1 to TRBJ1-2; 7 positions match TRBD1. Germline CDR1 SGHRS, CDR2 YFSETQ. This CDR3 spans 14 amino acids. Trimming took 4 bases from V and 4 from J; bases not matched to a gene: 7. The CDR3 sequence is CASSRTGDTYGYTF. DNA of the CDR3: TGCGCCAGCAGCCGGACAGGCGATACCTATGGCTACACCTTC.

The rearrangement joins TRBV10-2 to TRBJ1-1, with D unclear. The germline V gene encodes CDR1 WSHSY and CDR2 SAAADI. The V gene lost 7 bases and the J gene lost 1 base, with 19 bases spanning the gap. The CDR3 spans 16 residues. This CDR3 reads CASIPLSSGGNTEAFF. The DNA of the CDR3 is TGCGCCAGCATCCCTTTGAGCTCCGGAGGGAACACTGAAGCTTTCTTT.

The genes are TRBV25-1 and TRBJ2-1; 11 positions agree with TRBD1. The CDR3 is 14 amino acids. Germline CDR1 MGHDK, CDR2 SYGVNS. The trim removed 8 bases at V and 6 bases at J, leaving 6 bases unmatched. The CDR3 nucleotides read TGTGCCAGCCTGGGACAGGGGGTCTGCAATGAGCAGTTCTTC. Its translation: CASLGQGVCNEQFF.

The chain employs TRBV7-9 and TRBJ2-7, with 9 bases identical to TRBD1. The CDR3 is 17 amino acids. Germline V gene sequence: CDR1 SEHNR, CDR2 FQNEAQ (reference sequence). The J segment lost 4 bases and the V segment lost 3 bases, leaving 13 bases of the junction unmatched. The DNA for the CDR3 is TGTGCCAGCAGCTTGCGCGGACAGGGGATGGCCTCATACGAGCAGTACTTC. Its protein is CASSLRGQGMASYEQYF.

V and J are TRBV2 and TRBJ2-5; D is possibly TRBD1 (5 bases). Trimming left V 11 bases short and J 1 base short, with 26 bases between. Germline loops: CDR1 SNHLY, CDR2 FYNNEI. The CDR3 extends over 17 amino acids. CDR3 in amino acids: CAAFGSRDRSLQETQYF. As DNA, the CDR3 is TGTGCCGCTTTCGGCTCTAGAGACAGATCACTCCAAGAGACCCAGTACTTC. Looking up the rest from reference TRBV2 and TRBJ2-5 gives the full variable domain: EPEVTQTPSHQVTQMGQEVILRCVPISNHLYFYWYRQILGQKVEFLVSFYNNEISEKSEIFDDQFSVERPDGSNFTLKIRSTKLEDSAMYFCAAFGSRDRSLQETQYFGPGTRLLVL.

CDR3 region: CASSRGQAINFQHF. CDR3 DNA sequence: TGTGCCAGCAGCCGTGGACAGGCCATCAATTTTCAGCATTTT. The chain carries TRBV28 and TRBJ1-5, with 7 bases lining up with TRBD1. Germline trimming cut 6 bases from V and 13 bases from J; bases unmatched to any gene: 15. This CDR3 comprises 14 residues. CDR1 MDHEN and CDR2 SYDVKM come from the germline V gene.

This CDR3 is CASSLSEASRPPFF. DNA of the CDR3: TGTGCCAGCAGCTTATCGGAGGCGAGTAGACCCCCCTTCTTT. The chain recombines TRBV7-9 with TRBJ1-1, with no clear D. CDR3 length: 14 residues. V dropped 2 bases and J dropped 14 bases, with 21 bases sitting between them. Germline V CDR1 and CDR2: SEHNR, FQNEAQ (reference sequence).

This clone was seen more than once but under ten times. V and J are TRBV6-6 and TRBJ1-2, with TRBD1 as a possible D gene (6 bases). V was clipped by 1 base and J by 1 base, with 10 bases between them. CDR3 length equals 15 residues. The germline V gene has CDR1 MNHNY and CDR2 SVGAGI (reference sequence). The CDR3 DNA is TGTGCCAGCAGTTACTTACAGGGTCGTAACTATGGCTACACCTTC. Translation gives CASSYLQGRNYGYTF.

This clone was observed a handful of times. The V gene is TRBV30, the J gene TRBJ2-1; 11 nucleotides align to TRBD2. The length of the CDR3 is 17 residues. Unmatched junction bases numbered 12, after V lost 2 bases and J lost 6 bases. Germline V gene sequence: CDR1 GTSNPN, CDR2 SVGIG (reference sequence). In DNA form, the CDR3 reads TGTGCCTGGAGTCTCCGCCGTTCTAGCGGGAGGAGCAATGAGCAGTTCTTC. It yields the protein CAWSLRRSSGRSNEQFF.

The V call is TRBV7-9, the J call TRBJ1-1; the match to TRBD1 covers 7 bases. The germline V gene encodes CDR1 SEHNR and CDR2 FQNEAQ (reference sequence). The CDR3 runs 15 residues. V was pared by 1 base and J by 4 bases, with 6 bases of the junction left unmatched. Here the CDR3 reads CASSLGQGGATEAFF. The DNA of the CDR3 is TGTGCCAGCAGCTTAGGACAGGGTGGGGCCACTGAAGCTTTCTTT.

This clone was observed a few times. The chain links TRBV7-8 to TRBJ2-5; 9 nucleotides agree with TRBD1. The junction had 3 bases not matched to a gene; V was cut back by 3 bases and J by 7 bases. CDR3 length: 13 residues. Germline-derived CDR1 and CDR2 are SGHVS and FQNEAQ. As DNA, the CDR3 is TGTGCCAGCAGCTTGAGACAGGGGGGGACCCAGTACTTC. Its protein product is CASSLRQGGTQYF.

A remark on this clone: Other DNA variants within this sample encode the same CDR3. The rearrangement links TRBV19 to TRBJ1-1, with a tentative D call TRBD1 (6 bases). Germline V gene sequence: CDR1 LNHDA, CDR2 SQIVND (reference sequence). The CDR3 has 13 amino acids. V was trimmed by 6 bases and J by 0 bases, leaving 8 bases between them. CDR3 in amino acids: CASSGQLNTEAFF. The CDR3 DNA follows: TGTGCCAGTAGCGGACAGCTGAACACTGAAGCTTTCTTT.

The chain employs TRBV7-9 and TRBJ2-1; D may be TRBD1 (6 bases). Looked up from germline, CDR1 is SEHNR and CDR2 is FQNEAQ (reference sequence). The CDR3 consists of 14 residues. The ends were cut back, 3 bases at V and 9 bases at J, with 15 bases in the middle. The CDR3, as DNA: TGTGCCAGCAGCTTGGCGAGGGGGTGGGGTGAGCAGTTCTTC. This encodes CASSLARGWGEQFF.

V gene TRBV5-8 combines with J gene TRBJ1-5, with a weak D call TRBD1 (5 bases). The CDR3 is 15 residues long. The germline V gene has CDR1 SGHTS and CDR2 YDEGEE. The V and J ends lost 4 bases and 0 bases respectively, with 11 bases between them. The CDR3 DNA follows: TGTGCCAGCAGCCGAGGGGACTTTAGCAATCAGCCCCAGCATTTT. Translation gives CASSRGDFSNQPQHF.

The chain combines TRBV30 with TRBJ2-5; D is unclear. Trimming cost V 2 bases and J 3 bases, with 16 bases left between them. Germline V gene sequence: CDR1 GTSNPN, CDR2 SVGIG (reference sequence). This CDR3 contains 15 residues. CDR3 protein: CAWSPRQQPKETQYF. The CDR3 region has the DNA TGTGCCTGGAGTCCCCGACAACAACCTAAAGAGACCCAGTACTTC.